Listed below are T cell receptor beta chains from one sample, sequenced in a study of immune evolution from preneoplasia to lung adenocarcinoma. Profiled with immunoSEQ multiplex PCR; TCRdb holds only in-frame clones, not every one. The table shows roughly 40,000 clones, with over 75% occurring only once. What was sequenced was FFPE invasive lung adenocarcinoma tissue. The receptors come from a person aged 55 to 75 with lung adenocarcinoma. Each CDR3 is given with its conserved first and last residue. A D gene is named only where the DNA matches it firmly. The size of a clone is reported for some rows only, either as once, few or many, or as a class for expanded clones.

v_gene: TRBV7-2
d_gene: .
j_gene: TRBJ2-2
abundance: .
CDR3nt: TGTGCCAGCAGACCCCTGGGGAACGCCGGGGAGCTGTTTTTT
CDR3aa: CASRPLGNAGELFF

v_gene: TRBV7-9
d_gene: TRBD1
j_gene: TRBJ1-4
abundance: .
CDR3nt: TGTGCCAGCAGCTGGGGGGACAGATGGAATGAAAAACTGTTTTTT
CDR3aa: CASSWGDRWNEKLFF

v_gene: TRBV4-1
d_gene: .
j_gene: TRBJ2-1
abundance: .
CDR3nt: TGTGCCAGCAGCCCCTGGGTGATGACGGGCAATGAGCAGTTCTTC
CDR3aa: CASSPWVMTGNEQFF

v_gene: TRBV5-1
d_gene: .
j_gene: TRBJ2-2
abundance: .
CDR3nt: TGCGCCAGCAGTCGGGTGGAGGGGAACACCGGGGAGCTGTTTTTT
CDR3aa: CASSRVEGNTGELFF

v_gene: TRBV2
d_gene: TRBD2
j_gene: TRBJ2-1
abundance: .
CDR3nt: TGTGCCAGCAGTGAACTAGCGGGAGGGAAGCAGTTCTTC
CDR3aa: CASSELAGGKQFF

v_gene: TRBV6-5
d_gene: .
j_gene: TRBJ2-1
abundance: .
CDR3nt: TGTGCCAGCAGTTCCCCTTACAAGTCTGAGCAGTTCTTC
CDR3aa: CASSSPYKSEQFF

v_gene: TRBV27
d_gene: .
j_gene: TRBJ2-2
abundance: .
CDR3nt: TGTGCCAGCAGATCCTCGAATAGGGCCGGGGAGCTGTTTTTT
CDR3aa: CASRSSNRAGELFF

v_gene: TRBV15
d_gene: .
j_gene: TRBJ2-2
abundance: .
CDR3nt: TGTGCCACCAGCGGGGGTGGGGTCTCGGCCGGGGAGCTGTTTTTT
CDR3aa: CATSGGGVSAGELFF

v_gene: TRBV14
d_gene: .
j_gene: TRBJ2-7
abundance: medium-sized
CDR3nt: TGTGCCAGCAGCCAAGGGACAGCCAACTACGAGCAGTACTTC
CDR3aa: CASSQGTANYEQYF

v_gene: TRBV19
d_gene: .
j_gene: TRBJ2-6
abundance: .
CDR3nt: TGTGCCACCGTCCCGGGACGAGGCTCTGGGGCCAACGTCCTGACTTTC
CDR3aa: CATVPGRGSGANVLTF

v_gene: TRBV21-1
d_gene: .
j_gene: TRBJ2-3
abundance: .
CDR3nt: TGTGCCAGCTCCCGCGTCGGGAGCACAGATACGCAGTATTTT
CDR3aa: CASSRVGSTDTQYF

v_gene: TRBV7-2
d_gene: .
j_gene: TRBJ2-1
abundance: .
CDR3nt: TGTGCCAGCAGGGCGGTGTCCAACAATGAGCAGTTCTTC
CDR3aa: CASRAVSNNEQFF

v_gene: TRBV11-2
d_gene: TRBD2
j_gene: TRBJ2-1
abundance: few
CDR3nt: TGTGCCAGCAACCGGGAGGGGGAGAATGAGCAGTTCTTC
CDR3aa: CASNREGENEQFF

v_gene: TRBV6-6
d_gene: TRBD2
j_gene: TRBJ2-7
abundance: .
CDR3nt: TGTGCCAGCAGGACTAGCGGGAGCTCCTACGAGCAGTACTTC
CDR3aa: CASRTSGSSYEQYF

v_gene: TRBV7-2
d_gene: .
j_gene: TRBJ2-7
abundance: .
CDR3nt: TGTGCCAGCAGCCTCAAGGATTCCGGCTACGAGCAGTACTTC
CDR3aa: CASSLKDSGYEQYF

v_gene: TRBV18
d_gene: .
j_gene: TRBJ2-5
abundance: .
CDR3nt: TGTGCCAGCTCATCAGTCGTCGCTGAGACCCAGTACTTC
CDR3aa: CASSSVVAETQYF

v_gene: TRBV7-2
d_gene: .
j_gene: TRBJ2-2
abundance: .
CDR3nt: TGTGCCAGCAGCTTAGGCCGTAACACCGGGGAGCTGTTTTTT
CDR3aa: CASSLGRNTGELFF

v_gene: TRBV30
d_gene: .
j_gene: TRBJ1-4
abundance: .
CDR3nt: TGTGCCTGGAGGGCAGGACAGTCAACTAATGAAAAACTGTTTTTT
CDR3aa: CAWRAGQSTNEKLFF

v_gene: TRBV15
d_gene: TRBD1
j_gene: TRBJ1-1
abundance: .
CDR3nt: TGTGCCACCAGCAGAGATCTGCGGCCACAGGGGCGGAACACTGAAGCTTTCTTT
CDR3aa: CATSRDLRPQGRNTEAFF

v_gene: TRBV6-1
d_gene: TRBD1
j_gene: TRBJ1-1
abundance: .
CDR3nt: TGTGCCAGCAGTCCAGAGTACAGGGGGGCTGCTGAAGCTTTCTTT
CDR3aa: CASSPEYRGAAEAFF

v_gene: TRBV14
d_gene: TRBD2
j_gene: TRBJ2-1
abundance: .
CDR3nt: TGTGCCAGCAGCCAAAGGGGACTAGCGGGAGACAATGAGCAGTTCTTC
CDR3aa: CASSQRGLAGDNEQFF

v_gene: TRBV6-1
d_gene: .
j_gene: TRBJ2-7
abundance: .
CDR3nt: TGTGCCAGCAGCGAGGGACCGACCTCCTACGAGCAGTACTTC
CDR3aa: CASSEGPTSYEQYF

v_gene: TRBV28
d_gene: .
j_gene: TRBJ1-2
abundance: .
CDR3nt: TGTGCCAGCAGTTTGGCAGGGGCCTCGGGCTACACCTTC
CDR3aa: CASSLAGASGYTF

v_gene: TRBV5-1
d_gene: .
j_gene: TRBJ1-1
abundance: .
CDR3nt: TGCGCCAGCAGCTTGGAGCAGGGGCCATCGAACACTGAAGCTTTCTTT
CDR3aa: CASSLEQGPSNTEAFF

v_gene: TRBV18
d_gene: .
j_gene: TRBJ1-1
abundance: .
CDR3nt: TGTGCCAGCTCACCACCGCAGGCTAGGACTGAAGCTTTCTTT
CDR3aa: CASSPPQARTEAFF

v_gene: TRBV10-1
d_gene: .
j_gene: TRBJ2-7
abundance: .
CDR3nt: TGCGCCAGCAGCCGGACACTCTACGAGCAGTACTTC
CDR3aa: CASSRTLYEQYF

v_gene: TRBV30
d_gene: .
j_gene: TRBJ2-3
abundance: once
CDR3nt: TGTGCCTGGAGTGATGGCTCAGGGAGAGATACGCAGTATTTT
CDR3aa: CAWSDGSGRDTQYF

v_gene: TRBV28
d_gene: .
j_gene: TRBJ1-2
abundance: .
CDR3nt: TGTGCCAGCAGTTTAATTACGGGAGGGGGCTACACCTTC
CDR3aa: CASSLITGGGYTF

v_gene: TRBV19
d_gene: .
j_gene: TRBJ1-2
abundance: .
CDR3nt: TGTGCCAGTAGTATGGGATGGGATGGCTACACCTTC
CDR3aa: CASSMGWDGYTF

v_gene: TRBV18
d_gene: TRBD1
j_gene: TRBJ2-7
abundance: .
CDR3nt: TGTGCCAGCTCACCGGGACAGTTCTACGAGCAGTACTTC
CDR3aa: CASSPGQFYEQYF

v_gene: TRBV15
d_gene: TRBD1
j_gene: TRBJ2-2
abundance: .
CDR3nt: TGTGCCACCAGGCGGACAGGGGGCACCGGGGAGCTGTTTTTT
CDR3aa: CATRRTGGTGELFF

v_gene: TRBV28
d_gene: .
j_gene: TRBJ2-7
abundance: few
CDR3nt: TGTGCCAGCAGTTTTCAGCCATCCTACGAGCAGTACTTC
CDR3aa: CASSFQPSYEQYF

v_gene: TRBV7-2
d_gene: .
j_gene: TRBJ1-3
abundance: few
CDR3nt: TGTGCCAGCAGCGCACGGAATGGGAACACCATATATTTT
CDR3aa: CASSARNGNTIYF

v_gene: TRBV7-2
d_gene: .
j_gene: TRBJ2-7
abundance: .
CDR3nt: TGTGCCAGCAGCTCCGAACCCAGAGGACCCTCCTACGAGCAGTACTTC
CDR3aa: CASSSEPRGPSYEQYF

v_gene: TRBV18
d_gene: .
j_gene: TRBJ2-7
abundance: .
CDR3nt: TGTGCCAGCTCACCCTCTGCGGGCGCCTCCTACGAGCAGTACTTC
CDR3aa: CASSPSAGASYEQYF

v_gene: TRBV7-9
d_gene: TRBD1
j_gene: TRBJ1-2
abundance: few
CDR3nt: TGTGCCAGCAGCATTGGGACAGGGGGCTACACCTTC
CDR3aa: CASSIGTGGYTF

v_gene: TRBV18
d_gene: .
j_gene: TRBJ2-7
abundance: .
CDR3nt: TGTGCCAGCTCCCCCAAGGACAGGGACTACTACGAGCAGTACTTC
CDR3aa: CASSPKDRDYYEQYF